This T cell receptor beta chain derives from a study of blood T cell repertoires in COVID-19. Clones were read by immunoSEQ multiplex PCR, and TCRdb kept only the in-frame ones, dropping some. The sample shows 490,000 or so clones, about nine tenths of them seen only once. Enrollees, about 18 to 95 years old, lived in about two dozen US areas. CDR3 length equals 17 residues. Germline CDR1 and CDR2: SEHNR and FQNEAQ (reference sequence). Trimming pared 5 bases from V and 7 bases from J, leaving 27 bases between. The sequenced sample was PBMCs or T cells enriched from blood (not recorded which). This chain joins TRBV7-9 and TRBJ2-7; TRBD1 is a possible D gene (6 bases). This clonotype was sampled from an older woman who had recovered from COVID-19. CDR3 region: CASSTTRYQGSTEEQYF. The CDR3 nucleotides are TGTGCCAGCAGCACAACGCGCTATCAGGGGAGTACGGAGGAGCAGTACTTC. The whole variable domain, remainder taken from reference TRBV7-9 and TRBJ2-7, is DTGVSQNPRHKITKRGQNVTFRCDPISEHNRLYWYRQTLGQGPEFLTYFQNEAQLEKSRLLSDRFSAERPKGSFSTLEIQRTEQGDSAMYLCASSTTRYQGSTEEQYFGPGTRLTVT.